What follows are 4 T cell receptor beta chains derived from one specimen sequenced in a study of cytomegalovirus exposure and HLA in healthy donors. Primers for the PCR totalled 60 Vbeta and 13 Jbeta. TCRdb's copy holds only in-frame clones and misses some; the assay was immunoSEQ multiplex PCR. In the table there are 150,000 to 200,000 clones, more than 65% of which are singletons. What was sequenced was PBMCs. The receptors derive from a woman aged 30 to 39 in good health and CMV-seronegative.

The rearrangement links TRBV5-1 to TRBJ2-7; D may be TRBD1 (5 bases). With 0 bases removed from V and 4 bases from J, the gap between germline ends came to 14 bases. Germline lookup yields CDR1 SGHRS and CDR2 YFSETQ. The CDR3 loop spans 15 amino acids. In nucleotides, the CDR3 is TGCGCCAGCAGCTTGGGACAGCCGACTTTGTACGAGCAGTACTTC. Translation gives CASSLGQPTLYEQYF.

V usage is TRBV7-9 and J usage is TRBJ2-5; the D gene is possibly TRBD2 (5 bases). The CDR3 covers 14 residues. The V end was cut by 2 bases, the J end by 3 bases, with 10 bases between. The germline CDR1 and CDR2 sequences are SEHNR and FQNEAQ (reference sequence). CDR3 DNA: TGTGCCAGCAGCTTATTAGGGAGTAAAGAGACCCAGTACTTC. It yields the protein CASSLLGSKETQYF. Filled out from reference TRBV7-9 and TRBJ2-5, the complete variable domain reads DTGVSQNPRHKITKRGQNVTFRCDPISEHNRLYWYRQTLGQGPEFLTYFQNEAQLEKSRLLSDRFSAERPKGSFSTLEIQRTEQGDSAMYLCASSLLGSKETQYFGPGTRLLVL.

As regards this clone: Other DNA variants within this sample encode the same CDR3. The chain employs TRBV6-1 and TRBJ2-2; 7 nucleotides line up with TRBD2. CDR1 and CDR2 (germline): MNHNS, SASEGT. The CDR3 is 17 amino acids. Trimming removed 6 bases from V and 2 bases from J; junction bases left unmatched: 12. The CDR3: CASSERWSSGNTGELFF. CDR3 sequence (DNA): TGTGCCAGCAGCGAAAGGTGGTCTAGCGGCAACACCGGGGAGCTGTTTTTT.

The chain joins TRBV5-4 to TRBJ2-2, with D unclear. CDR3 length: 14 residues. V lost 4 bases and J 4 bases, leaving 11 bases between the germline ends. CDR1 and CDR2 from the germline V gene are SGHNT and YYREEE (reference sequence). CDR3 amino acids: CASSQDTVTGELFF. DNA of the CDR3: TGTGCCAGCAGCCAAGACACAGTCACCGGGGAGCTGTTTTTT.